Listed below are T cell receptor beta chains from one sample, sequenced in a study of OX40 agonist ivuxolimab in advanced cancers. The data were produced by immunoSEQ multiplex PCR, yet TCRdb's version contains in-frame clones alone and is incomplete. Of around 120,000 clones in the sample, roughly nine tenths were seen once. The specimen was CD4+ or CD8+ T cells sorted from blood, collected in a trial of the OX40 agonist ivuxolimab. These receptors originate from an adult with an advanced solid tumor such as melanoma, head and neck, liver or kidney cancer. Both conserved end residues are part of each CDR3. Fields, in order: clone size, D gene, J gene, V gene, CDR3 DNA, CDR3 protein. The D gene is left open where the match is weak. Clone size appears in some rows only: once, few, many, or a class for an expanded clone.

>-|TRBD1|TRBJ1-2|TRBV4-2
TGTGCCAGCAGCCAGGGGGGACAGGCCTTGAACTATGGCTACACCTTC
CASSQGGQALNYGYTF
>-|-|TRBJ1-6|TRBV28
TGTGCCAGCAGTTTAGGGGACCGGGTGGGTTCACCCCTCCACTTT
CASSLGDRVGSPLHF
>-|-|TRBJ1-1|TRBV13
TGTGCCAGCAGCCCACGTCCCCTTAGGTGGGAAGGAGCTGAAGCTTTCTTT
CASSPRPLRWEGAEAFF
>-|TRBD1|TRBJ1-2|TRBV10-3
TGTGCCATCAGTGCAGGACAGGTGGACTATGGCTACACCTTC
CAISAGQVDYGYTF
>-|-|TRBJ2-1|TRBV7-7
TGTGCTAGCAGCCCCGACTTAAGCTCCTACAATGAGCAGTTCTTC
CASSPDLSSYNEQFF
>-|-|TRBJ1-2|TRBV5-5
TGTGCCAGCAGCTTGGCCGAGACAGTTAACTACACCTTC
CASSLAETVNYTF
>-|-|TRBJ1-2|TRBV7-2
TGTGCCAGCAGCTTAGCATCAGGGGACGGCTACACCTTC
CASSLASGDGYTF
>-|TRBD1|TRBJ2-7|TRBV7-3
TGTGCCAGCAGCACCGGACAGGGTACGGCATACGAGCAGTACTTC
CASSTGQGTAYEQYF
>-|-|TRBJ2-3|TRBV11-2
TGTGCCAGCAGCTTAGCAAGAATTACAGATACGCAGTATTTT
CASSLARITDTQYF
>-|-|TRBJ1-5|TRBV19
TGTGCCAGTAGTATAGGACTCACAGGGAGGGGTCAGCCCCAGCATTTT
CASSIGLTGRGQPQHF
>few|-|TRBJ2-7|TRBV28
TGTGCCAGCAGGATGTCACCGTCCTACGAGCAGTACTTC
CASRMSPSYEQYF
>-|-|TRBJ1-1|TRBV7-9
TGTGCCAGCAGCTTAGAAGAGAACACTGAAGCTTTCTTT
CASSLEENTEAFF
>-|TRBD1|TRBJ1-1|TRBV7-2
TGTGCCAGCAGCCCAGACAGGGGTGGCACTGAAGCTTTCTTT
CASSPDRGGTEAFF
>-|-|TRBJ1-5|TRBV5-1
TGCGCCAGCAGCTTGGAGGGGCAGGAGTATCAGCCCCAGCATTTT
CASSLEGQEYQPQHF
>-|TRBD2|TRBJ2-1|TRBV30
TGTGCCTGGAGTGAATCTAGCGGGGGGGCGGGAAGCAATGAGCAGTTCTTC
CAWSESSGGAGSNEQFF
>few|TRBD1|TRBJ1-6|TRBV27
TGTGCCAGCAGCCAAGACAGGGGGAATTCACCCCTCCACTTT
CASSQDRGNSPLHF
>-|TRBD1|TRBJ2-7|TRBV5-4
TGTGCCAGCAGCCCCGGGACAGTCATTTCCTACGAGCAGTACTTC
CASSPGTVISYEQYF
>-|-|TRBJ2-7|TRBV20-1
TGCAGTGCTAGCGTTTACGAGCAGTACTTC
CSASVYEQYF
>few|-|TRBJ1-6|TRBV28
TGTGCCAGCATGGCGACGGATACACTTAATTCACCCCTCCACTTT
CASMATDTLNSPLHF
>-|-|TRBJ1-5|TRBV28
TGTGCCAGCGGCCCGGGGAGTGGGAGCAATCAGCCCCAGCATTTT
CASGPGSGSNQPQHF
>-|TRBD1|TRBJ1-3|TRBV10-1
TGCGCCAGCAGTGAAGGGACAGTCTCTGGAAACACCATATATTTT
CASSEGTVSGNTIYF
>-|-|TRBJ2-7|TRBV4-1
TGCGCCAGCAGCTTACTCTTTCAGGGGCTCGACGAGCAGTACTTC
CASSLLFQGLDEQYF
>few|-|TRBJ1-4|TRBV5-6
TGTGCCAGCAGCCCTACGGGGTCTGAAAAACTGTTTTTT
CASSPTGSEKLFF
>once|-|TRBJ2-2|TRBV7-3
TGTGCCAGCAGCTTACAGGGTGGAGGAAACACCGGGGAGCTGTTTTTT
CASSLQGGGNTGELFF
>-|TRBD1|TRBJ1-2|TRBV27
TGTGCCAGCAGTTTACTTGGTGCCGGCAGGGGGGATAACTATGGCTACACCTTC
CASSLLGAGRGDNYGYTF
>-|-|TRBJ2-3|TRBV6-5
TGTGCCAGCAGTTATTATAAGGGGGGAGGCACAGATACGCAGTATTTT
CASSYYKGGGTDTQYF
>-|-|TRBJ2-1|TRBV5-5
TGTGCCAGCAGCTGGGGCAGTGGAACGTACAATGAGCAGTTCTTC
CASSWGSGTYNEQFF
>-|TRBD2|TRBJ2-2|TRBV5-1
TGCGCCAGCAGCTTGCTCACTAGCGGGAACACCGGGGAGCTGTTTTTT
CASSLLTSGNTGELFF
>-|TRBD2|TRBJ2-5|TRBV30
TGTGCCGGGGGGGAAGAGACCCAGTACTTC
CAGGEETQYF
>-|TRBD1|TRBJ1-4|TRBV7-9
TGTGCCAGCCGGGACAGCCGAAATGAAAAACTGTTTTTT
CASRDSRNEKLFF
>-|-|TRBJ2-7|TRBV7-9
TGTGCCAGCAGTACCATGGGGACCGAGCAGTACTTC
CASSTMGTEQYF
>-|-|TRBJ1-5|TRBV28
TGTGCCAGCATCCCTGGGGTACCTCTCACGGTTAATCAGCCCCAGCATTTT
CASIPGVPLTVNQPQHF
>-|-|TRBJ1-2|TRBV7-3
TGTGCCAGCAGCCCCACCCCGCCCGGGGGGGGCGGCTATGGCTACACCTTC
CASSPTPPGGGGYGYTF
>-|-|TRBJ1-4|TRBV21-1
TGTGCCAGCAGCAAAGATCCGGCAAAGAGGGACCCTAATGAAAAACTGTTTTTT
CASSKDPAKRDPNEKLFF
>-|-|TRBJ2-5|TRBV5-4
TGTGCCAGCAGCCTGAATTTACAAGAGACCCAGTACTTC
CASSLNLQETQYF
>-|-|TRBJ2-7|TRBV29-1
TGCAGCATGAGGGCAGGAAGGGAGCAGTACTTC
CSMRAGREQYF
>-|TRBD1|TRBJ2-3|TRBV11-2
TGTGCCAGCAGCTTGGGGACAGGGGCTCCCACGCAGTATTTT
CASSLGTGAPTQYF
>-|-|TRBJ1-1|TRBV7-9
TGTGCCAGCAGCTTATCGGCCGGCACTGAAGCTTTCTTT
CASSLSAGTEAFF
>-|-|TRBJ2-2|TRBV15
TGTGCCACCAGCAGCCACCGGGACGGGGAGCTGTTTTTT
CATSSHRDGELFF
>-|-|TRBJ2-3|TRBV4-3
TGCGCCAGCAGCGAGCGTCACGGGGATACGCAGTATTTT
CASSERHGDTQYF
>-|TRBD2|TRBJ2-7|TRBV7-9
TGTGCCAGCAGCTTAGTTCGCGGGGGATCCTACGAGCAGTACTTC
CASSLVRGGSYEQYF
>-|-|TRBJ2-7|TRBV10-3
TGTGCCACCACAGGGATCGAGCTTTACGAGCAGTACTTC
CATTGIELYEQYF